The 13 T cell receptor beta chains listed next were all sequenced from one sample in a study of blood T cell repertoires in COVID-19. Clones were sequenced by immunoSEQ multiplex PCR, and TCRdb holds only the in-frame ones, with some missing. This sample carries just over 150,000 clones, 88% of them seen once, and the ten largest clones take 6% to 8.5%. Material for sequencing was PBMCs or T cells enriched from blood (not recorded which). The receptors were gathered from a woman in her forties or fifties who had recovered from COVID-19.

The chain couples TRBV7-6 to TRBJ1-2; no clear D. The CDR3 spans 15 residues. V lost 1 base and J lost 5, with 14 bases in between. Germline values: CDR1 SGHVS, CDR2 FNYEAQ. The CDR3 spells CASSLGGSQLYGYTF. The CDR3, as DNA: TGTGCCAGCAGCTTAGGAGGAAGTCAGTTATATGGCTACACCTTC.

The rearrangement joins TRBV5-4 to TRBJ2-2, with 9 bases aligning to TRBD1. Germline V gene data show CDR1 as SGHNT and CDR2 as YYREEE (reference sequence). The CDR3 has 15 amino acids. V gave up 4 bases and J gave up 4 bases; unmatched junction bases: 5. The CDR3 sequence is CASSTGTGSTGELFF. CDR3 nucleotides: TGTGCCAGCAGCACCGGGACAGGGTCCACCGGGGAGCTGTTTTTT.

The sample holds one count of this clone. The genes are TRBV5-1 and TRBJ1-1; D remains ambiguous. CDR1 is SGHRS and CDR2 is YFSETQ in the germline V gene. V lost 5 bases, J lost 3 bases, and 11 bases lay in between. The CDR3 runs 13 residues. The CDR3 sequence is CASRSGRDTEAFF. The CDR3 nucleotides are TGCGCCAGCAGGTCGGGTCGAGACACTGAAGCTTTCTTT.

The chain links TRBV18 to TRBJ1-4; D gene ambiguous. The V gene lost 2 bases and the J gene lost 7 bases, with 8 bases spanning the gap. Germline V gene lookup returns CDR1 KGHSH and CDR2 LQKENI. The length of the CDR3 is 13 residues. CDR3 nucleotide sequence: TGTGCCAGCTCACCATACAGCGGTGAAAAACTGTTTTTT. Translated, it gives CASSPYSGEKLFF.

The V call is TRBV30, the J call TRBJ1-1, with D possibly matching TRBD1 (5 bases). The length of the CDR3 is 15 residues. CDR1 is GTSNPN, CDR2 SVGIG, per germline (reference sequence). V was trimmed by 0 bases and J by 6 bases, leaving 17 bases between them. The DNA for the CDR3 is TGTGCCTGGAGTGTAGGCGTCGTAGGGGTCGCTGAAGCTTTCTTT. Protein sequence: CAWSVGVVGVAEAFF.

V gene TRBV19 combines with J gene TRBJ1-1, with D possibly matching TRBD1 (5 bases). Germline V gives CDR1 LNHDA, CDR2 SQIVND (reference sequence). The V and J ends lost 4 bases and 4 bases respectively, with 13 bases between them. The CDR3 has 14 amino acids. The CDR3 sequence: CASSRSGVSTEAFF. The CDR3 DNA sequence: TGTGCCAGTAGTAGATCGGGGGTGAGCACTGAAGCTTTCTTT.

This rearrangement joins TRBV6-2 or TRBV6-3 to TRBJ1-1; no firm D call. Trimming took 0 bases from V and 6 from J, leaving 8 bases between them. The CDR3 runs 13 residues. Germline CDR1 is MNHEY and CDR2 is SVGEGT. In DNA, the CDR3 is TGTGCCAGCAGTTACTCGAGGCCGGCTGAAGCTTTCTTT. Its protein product is CASSYSRPAEAFF.

V is TRBV24-1 and J is TRBJ2-5; possibly TRBD2 for D (5 bases). The CDR3 is 14 amino acids. CDR1 and CDR2 (germline): KGHDR, SFDVKD. The germline V and J ends were trimmed by 5 bases and 4 bases, with 13 bases remaining between them. CDR3 loop: CATSGSDGVETQYF. The CDR3 DNA sequence: TGTGCCACCAGTGGGTCGGACGGGGTAGAGACCCAGTACTTC.

This clone turned up a few times. V gene TRBV2 combines with J gene TRBJ1-1, with D unresolved. This CDR3 contains 13 residues. The V and J ends lost 11 bases and 4 bases respectively, with 17 bases between them. Germline CDR1 reads SNHLY; CDR2 reads FYNNEI. This CDR3 reads CAFKIVEATEAFF. CDR3 sequence (DNA): TGTGCCTTTAAGATCGTGGAGGCCACTGAAGCTTTCTTT.

The chain recombines TRBV7-9 with TRBJ1-3, with D possibly matching TRBD1 (6 bases). The CDR3 is made up of 16 amino acids. Germline CDR1 SEHNR, CDR2 FQNEAQ (reference sequence). V lost 5 bases and J lost 2, with 16 bases in between. CDR3 sequence reads: CASSLRGLNAGNTIYF. The CDR3 DNA reads as TGTGCCAGCAGCCTCAGGGGATTAAACGCTGGAAACACCATATATTTT.

In its sample, this clone was seen once. The chain combines TRBV15 with TRBJ1-1, with D perhaps matching TRBD1 (5 bases). CDR1 and CDR2 (germline): LNHNV, YYDKDF (reference sequence). Trimming stripped 2 bases from V and 3 bases from J, with 10 bases between. The CDR3 is 14 amino acids. The CDR3 DNA reads as TGTGCCACCAGCAGACCGGAGACAGACACTGAAGCTTTCTTT. Protein: CATSRPETDTEAFF.

CDR3 in DNA: TGCGCCAGCAGCTTGGTTCGGGGAAACACTGAAGCTTTCTTT. Its protein product is CASSLVRGNTEAFF. This chain uses TRBV5-1 with TRBJ1-1, with unresolved D. Trimming took off 0 bases at V and 2 bases at J, with 8 bases between the two ends. Germline V gene data show CDR1 as SGHRS and CDR2 as YFSETQ. The CDR3 loop spans 14 amino acids.

The rearrangement joins TRBV6-6 to TRBJ2-3; 9 bases fit TRBD1. From germline, CDR1 is MNHNY and CDR2 SVGAGI (reference sequence). This CDR3 is 16 amino acids long. J gave up 1 base and V 6 bases, and 8 bases lay outside the gene matches. CDR3 sequence reads: CASSLGQGPGTDTQYF. In DNA, the CDR3 is TGTGCCAGCAGCCTAGGACAGGGGCCCGGCACAGATACGCAGTATTTT.